Each of the 20 T cell receptor beta chains below was sequenced from the same sample in a study of CD8 T cells in ankylosing spondylitis. TCRdb called the 5' RACE reads again in MiXCR, with one record for every CDR3 protein. The table records about 90,000 distinct CDR3 sequences, roughly 27% of them present only once. Material: blood, either unsorted or a sorted T cell fraction (not recorded which). The receptor source for this set is a male donor with ankylosing spondylitis or in good health (not recorded which).

This clonotype was seen more than once but under ten times. V gene TRBV7-2 combines with J gene TRBJ1-1, with 9 bases that match TRBD1. V was clipped by 3 bases and J by 3 bases; unmatched bases: 5. Looked up from germline, CDR1 is SGHTA and CDR2 is FQGNSA. This CDR3 contains 15 residues. The chain's CDR3 is CASSFRQGGDTEAFF. As DNA, the CDR3 is TGTGCCAGCAGCTTTAGACAGGGGGGGGACACTGAAGCTTTCTTT.

The CDR3: CASSAGAWETQYF. The CDR3 nucleotides are TGCGCCAGCAGTGCAGGGGCTTGGGAGACCCAGTACTTC. This chain links TRBV10-2 with TRBJ2-5, with TRBD1 as a possible D gene (6 bases). Trimming took 4 bases from V and 5 from J, leaving 11 bases between them. The CDR3 runs 13 residues. CDR1 is WSHSY and CDR2 is SAAADI in the germline V gene.

The chain links TRBV7-2 to TRBJ2-1; tentative D call: TRBD2 (5 bases). Trimming took 5 bases from V and 4 from J, leaving 12 bases between them. Germline-derived CDR1 and CDR2 are SGHTA and FQGNSA. The CDR3 covers 14 residues. Written as DNA, the CDR3 is TGTGCCAGCAGCCCCTTACGAGGGTACAATGAGCAGTTCTTC. Residues: CASSPLRGYNEQFF.

At least ten counts were recorded for this clonotype. The chain is built from TRBV12-3 or TRBV12-4 and TRBJ2-5, with D uncertain. V dropped 0 bases and J dropped 4 bases, with 12 bases sitting between them. CDR3 length: 15 amino acids. The CDR3 sequence: CASSLADPPGETQYF. The DNA for the CDR3 is TGTGCCAGCAGTTTAGCGGACCCCCCAGGAGAGACCCAGTACTTC.

This chain uses TRBV12-3 or TRBV12-4 with TRBJ1-5; D might be TRBD1 (6 bases). V was cut by 7 bases and J by 4 bases, with 11 bases left in between. This CDR3 contains 13 residues. As DNA, the CDR3 is TGTGCCAGCAAGGGGGACGGGAATCAGCCCCAGCATTTT. This codes for CASKGDGNQPQHF.

V gene TRBV20-1 combines with J gene TRBJ2-1, with a tentative D call TRBD1 (5 bases). The CDR3 loop spans 13 amino acids. Deletions cut 0 bases from V and 6 bases from J, with 9 bases between. Germline values: CDR1 DFQATT, CDR2 SNEGSKA (reference sequence). CDR3 in amino acids: CSARESTANEQFF. As DNA, the CDR3 is TGCAGTGCTAGAGAGTCGACAGCCAATGAGCAGTTCTTC.

V gene TRBV3-1 combines with J gene TRBJ2-7; 10 nucleotides line up with TRBD2. Germline values: CDR1 LGHDT, CDR2 YNNKEL (reference sequence). J was trimmed by 4 bases and V by 2 bases; bases with no gene match: 8. This CDR3 spans 16 amino acids. CDR3 loop: CASSQSGTSGTYEQYF. In nucleotides, the CDR3 is TGTGCCAGCAGCCAAAGCGGCACTAGCGGGACTTACGAGCAGTACTTC.

This clonotype was seen a handful of times. The chain is built from TRBV20-1 and TRBJ2-7; the D is unclear. CDR1 is DFQATT and CDR2 is SNEGSKA in the germline V gene (reference sequence). This CDR3 has 14 amino acids. With 1 base removed from V and 0 bases from J, the gap between germline ends came to 10 bases. The CDR3 bases are TGCAGTGCTAGAGCGAACGAGATCTCCTACGAGCAGTACTTC. As protein: CSARANEISYEQYF.

This clonotype was counted many times. The chain uses TRBV20-1 and TRBJ1-6, with D tentatively TRBD1 (6 bases). The CDR3 is made up of 16 amino acids. V lost 3 bases, J lost 7 bases, and 19 bases lay in between. The germline V gene has CDR1 DFQATT and CDR2 SNEGSKA (reference sequence). The CDR3 DNA follows: TGCAGTGCTAGCCCCGGACAGATAGATAGCAATTCACCCCTCCACTTT. Translation gives CSASPGQIDSNSPLHF.

The chain uses TRBV19 and TRBJ2-1; 7 bases fit TRBD2. Trimming at V came to 5 bases and at J to 5 bases, leaving 9 bases not matched to a gene. Germline V gene lookup returns CDR1 LNHDA and CDR2 SQIVND (reference sequence). The CDR3 runs 15 residues. The CDR3 nucleotides are TGTGCCAGTAGTCTGTCCAGCGGGAACCACAATGAGCAGTTCTTC. Protein sequence: CASSLSSGNHNEQFF.

The chain is built from TRBV7-9 and TRBJ2-4; D is perhaps TRBD1 or TRBD2 (6 bases each). The CDR3 length is 14 residues. V gave up 2 bases and J gave up 5 bases, with 10 bases separating them. CDR1 and CDR2 (germline): SEHNR, FQNEAQ (reference sequence). CDR3 bases: TGTGCCAGCAGCTTAATGAGGGGGGAAAACATTCAGTACTTC. Translation: CASSLMRGENIQYF.

V usage is TRBV5-6 and J usage is TRBJ2-1, with TRBD2 matching 7 bases. V gave up 5 bases and J gave up 4 bases; unmatched junction bases: 9. Germline V lookup: CDR1 SGHDT, CDR2 YYEEEE. CDR3 length equals 15 residues. CDR3 sequence reads: CASRASGKPYNEQFF. The CDR3 DNA follows: TGTGCCAGCAGGGCGAGCGGGAAACCTTACAATGAGCAGTTCTTC.

This chain uses TRBV5-1 with TRBJ2-3, with unresolved D. From germline, CDR1 is SGHRS and CDR2 YFSETQ. Trimming removed 6 bases at V and 4 bases at J, with 12 bases between. This CDR3 spans 13 amino acids. The CDR3 coding sequence is TGCGCCAGCAACTACTACAGCCCAGATACGCAGTATTTT. Amino acid sequence: CASNYYSPDTQYF.

DNA for the CDR3: TGTGCCAGCAGACACAGTGGGAGCACAGATACGCAGTATTTT. Translating it yields CASRHSGSTDTQYF. The V gene is TRBV14, the J gene TRBJ2-3; D not resolved. The CDR3 runs to 14 residues. Germline CDR1 is SGHDN and CDR2 is FVKESK. The germline V and J ends were trimmed by 6 bases and 0 bases, with 10 bases remaining between them.

Only a few counts were recorded for this clonotype. The gene calls are TRBV20-1 and TRBJ2-1; TRBD2 matches 8 bases. Trimming cost V 7 bases and J 3 bases; bases outside gene matches: 8. CDR3 length: 14 amino acids. Per germline, CDR1 DFQATT and CDR2 SNEGSKA (reference sequence). CDR3 in amino acids: CSGTRGADYNEQFF. DNA of the CDR3: TGCAGTGGCACGCGGGGGGCCGACTACAATGAGCAGTTCTTC.

This clonotype was counted only a few times. The genes are TRBV7-3 and TRBJ2-3; 11 positions agree with TRBD2. Germline V lookup: CDR1 SGHTA, CDR2 FQGTGA. The CDR3 is made up of 16 amino acids. V gave up 6 bases and J gave up 5 bases; unmatched junction bases: 10. In DNA form, the CDR3 reads TGTGCCAGCAGTTCACATAGCGGGAGGGCCCAAGATACGCAGTATTTT. Residues: CASSSHSGRAQDTQYF.

As regards this clonotype: The junction and the germline gene differ at one end; a read error may be behind it. The chain couples TRBV7-2 to TRBJ1-3; D is perhaps TRBD1 (6 bases). Germline CDR1 is SGHTA and CDR2 is FQGNSA. The CDR3 is 16 residues long. The CDR3 nucleotides are TGTGCCAGCAGCTTAGGGGACCCGGGGGCTGGAAACACCCTATATTTT. Amino acid sequence: CASSLGDPGAGNTLYF.

CDR3 amino acids: CAWRSAGSSGYTF. The DNA of the CDR3 is TGTGCCTGGAGATCGGCAGGGTCATCTGGCTACACCTTC. V usage is TRBV30 and J usage is TRBJ1-2; the D gene is possibly TRBD1 (5 bases). Germline CDR1 reads GTSNPN; CDR2 reads SVGIG (reference sequence). Trimming took 3 bases from V and 7 from J, leaving 15 bases between them. This CDR3 is built from 13 residues.

V usage is TRBV5-1 and J usage is TRBJ2-1, with 7 bases matching TRBD2. This CDR3 has 14 residues. Trimming at V came to 7 bases and at J to 4 bases, leaving 8 bases not matched to a gene. Germline CDR1 is SGHRS and CDR2 is YFSETQ. The CDR3 is CASGEGQLYNEQFF. DNA for the CDR3: TGCGCCAGCGGGGAGGGGCAGCTTTACAATGAGCAGTTCTTC.

This clonotype was observed many times. The chain employs TRBV7-8 and TRBJ2-5, with TRBD2 identical over 8 bases. The V segment lost 3 bases and the J segment 5 bases; nucleotides outside the gene matches: 14. This CDR3 comprises 17 residues. Germline assignment: CDR1 SGHVS and CDR2 FQNEAQ. This CDR3 reads CASSLGVKAGVDETQYF. The CDR3, as DNA: TGTGCCAGCAGCTTGGGGGTAAAAGCGGGAGTTGATGAGACCCAGTACTTC.